This TCR beta chain comes out of a study of blood T cell repertoires in COVID-19. Study details: From T cells, B-cell-depleted T cells, or PBMCs came the material, which was cDNA or gDNA.

Method: immunoSEQ multiplex PCR; TCRdb's copy keeps in-frame clones and lacks some. Among 8,500 to 10,000 clones listed, approximately 80% were seen once. From germline, CDR1 is SQVTM and CDR2 ANQGSEA. V lost 4 bases, J lost 4 bases, and 5 bases stayed unmatched. This CDR3 region has 13 residues. This clonotype was sampled from a man aged 70-80 years with active COVID-19. The rearrangement joins TRBV29-1 to TRBJ1-1; 8 bases fit TRBD1. Sequenced: peripheral blood. CDR3 protein: CSVAQGAVTEAFF. The DNA for the CDR3 is TGCAGCGTTGCGCAGGGGGCGGTCACTGAAGCTTTCTTT.